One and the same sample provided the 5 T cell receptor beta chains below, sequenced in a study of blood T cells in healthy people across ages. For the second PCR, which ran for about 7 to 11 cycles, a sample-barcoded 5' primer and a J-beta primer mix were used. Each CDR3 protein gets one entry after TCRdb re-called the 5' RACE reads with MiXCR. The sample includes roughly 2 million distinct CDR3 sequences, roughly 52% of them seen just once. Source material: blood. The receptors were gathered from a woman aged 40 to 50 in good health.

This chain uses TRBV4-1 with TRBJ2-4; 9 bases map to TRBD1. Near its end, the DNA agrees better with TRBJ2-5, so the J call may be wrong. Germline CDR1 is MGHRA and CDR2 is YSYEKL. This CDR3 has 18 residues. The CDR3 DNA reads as TGCGCCAGCAGCCCGACCGCGACCAAAACAGGGGGCGAAGAGACCCAGTACTTC. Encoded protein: CASSPTATKTGGEETQYF.

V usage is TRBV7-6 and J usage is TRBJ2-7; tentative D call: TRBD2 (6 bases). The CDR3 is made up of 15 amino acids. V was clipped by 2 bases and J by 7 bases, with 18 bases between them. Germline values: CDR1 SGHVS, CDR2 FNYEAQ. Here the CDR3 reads CASSLIRDSVGEQYF. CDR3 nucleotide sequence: TGTGCCAGCAGCTTAATCCGGGACTCCGTAGGGGAGCAGTACTTC.

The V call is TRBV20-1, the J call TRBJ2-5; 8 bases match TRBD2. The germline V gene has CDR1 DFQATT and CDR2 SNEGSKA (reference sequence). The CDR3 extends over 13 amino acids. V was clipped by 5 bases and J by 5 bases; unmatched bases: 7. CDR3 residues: CSAPLRGGETQYF. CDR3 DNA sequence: TGCAGTGCTCCTCTCCGGGGGGGGGAGACCCAGTACTTC.

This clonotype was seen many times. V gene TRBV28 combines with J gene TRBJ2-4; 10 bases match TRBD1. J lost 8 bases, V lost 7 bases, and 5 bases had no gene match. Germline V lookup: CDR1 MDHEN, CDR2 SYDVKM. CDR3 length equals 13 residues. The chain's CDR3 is CASKTGGRDIQYF. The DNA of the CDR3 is TGTGCCAGCAAGACAGGGGGCAGGGACATTCAGTACTTC.

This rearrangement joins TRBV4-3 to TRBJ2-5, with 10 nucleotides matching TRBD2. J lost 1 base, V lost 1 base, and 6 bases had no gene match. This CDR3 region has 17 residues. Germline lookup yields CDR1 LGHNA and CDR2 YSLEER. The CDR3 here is CASSQGTSGVTQETQYF. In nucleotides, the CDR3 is TGCGCCAGCAGCCAAGGAACTAGCGGGGTAACCCAAGAGACCCAGTACTTC.